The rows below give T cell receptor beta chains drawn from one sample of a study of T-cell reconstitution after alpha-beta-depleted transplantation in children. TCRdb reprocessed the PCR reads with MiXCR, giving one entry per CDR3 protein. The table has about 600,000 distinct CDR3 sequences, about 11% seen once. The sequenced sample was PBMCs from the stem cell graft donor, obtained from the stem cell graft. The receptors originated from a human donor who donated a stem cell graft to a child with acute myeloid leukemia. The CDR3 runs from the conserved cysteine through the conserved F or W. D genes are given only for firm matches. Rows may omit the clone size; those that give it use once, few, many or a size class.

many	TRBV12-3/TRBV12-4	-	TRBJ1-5	TGTGCCAGCAGAGGCAGGGGCAAGGGCAATCAGCCCCAGCATTTT	CASRGRGKGNQPQHF
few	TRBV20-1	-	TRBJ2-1	TGCAGTGCCCAACCCATTGCGGGGTCCTACAATGAGCAGTTCTTC	CSAQPIAGSYNEQFF
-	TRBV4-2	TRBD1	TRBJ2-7	TGTGCCAGCAGCCAAGGACAGGGGGTGTGGGAGCAGTACTTC	CASSQGQGVWEQYF
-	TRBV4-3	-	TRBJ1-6	TGCGCCAGCAGCCAAGATTGGGACCGCCCCCCCCTCCACTTT	CASSQDWDRPPLHF
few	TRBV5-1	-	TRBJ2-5	TGCGCCAGCAGGGGGTCGCCGATCCAAGAGACCCAGTACTTC	CASRGSPIQETQYF
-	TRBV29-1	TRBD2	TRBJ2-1	TGCAGCGTTGAATGGGTAGCGGGCAATGAGCAGTTCTTC	CSVEWVAGNEQFF
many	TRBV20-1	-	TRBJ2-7	TGCAGTGCTAGAGTAGGGCAGGGGAACTACGAGCAGTACTTC	CSARVGQGNYEQYF
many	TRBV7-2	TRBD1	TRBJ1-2	TGTGCCAGCAGCTCCCGACAGGGGGCTTATGGCTACACCTTC	CASSSRQGAYGYTF
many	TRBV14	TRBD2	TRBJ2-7	TGTGCCAGCAGCCACGCGGCTGCGGGAGTTAATCGGCAGTACTTC	CASSHAAAGVNRQYF
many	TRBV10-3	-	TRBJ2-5	TGTGCCATCAGAGGGGTACAAGAGACCCAGTACTTC	CAIRGVQETQYF
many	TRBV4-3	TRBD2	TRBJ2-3	TGCGCCAGCAGCCAAGGCCCGGGACTAGCCACAGATACGCAGTATTTT	CASSQGPGLATDTQYF
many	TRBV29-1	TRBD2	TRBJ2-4	TGCAGCGTTTGGGGGGGTGGGAACCTAGCCAAAAACATTCAGTACTTC	CSVWGGGNLAKNIQYF
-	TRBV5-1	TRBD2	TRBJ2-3	TGCGCCAGCAGCCGAGGAGTAGCGGGAGTATGGGATACGCAGTATTTT	CASSRGVAGVWDTQYF
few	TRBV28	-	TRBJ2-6	TGTGCCACCACACCCCCCAGGGGATCTGGGGCCAACGTCCTGACTTTC	CATTPPRGSGANVLTF
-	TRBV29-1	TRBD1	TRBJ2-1	TGCAGCGTTGGACAGGGGGACAATGAGCAGTTCTTC	CSVGQGDNEQFF
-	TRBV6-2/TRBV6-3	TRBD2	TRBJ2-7	TGTGCCAGCATCCCCGGACTAGCGGGCTCCTACGAGCAGTACTTC	CASIPGLAGSYEQYF
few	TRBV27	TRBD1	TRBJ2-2	TGTGCCAGCAGTCTCCGGACAGGTGATAAAACCGGGGAGCTGTTTTTT	CASSLRTGDKTGELFF
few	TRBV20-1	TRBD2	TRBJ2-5	TGCAGTGCTGGGGGGGAAGAGACCCAGTACTTC	CSAGGEETQYF
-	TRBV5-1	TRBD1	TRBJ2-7	TGCGCCAGCAGCTTGTTCCCAGGGGGCTCCTACGAGCAGTACTTC	CASSLFPGGSYEQYF
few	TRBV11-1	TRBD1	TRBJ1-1	TGTGCCAGCAGCTTAGCGGTCCGAACAGGGGGCACTGAAGCTTTCTTT	CASSLAVRTGGTEAFF
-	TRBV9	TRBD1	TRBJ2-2	TGTGCCAGCAGCCCCCGGACAGGACAGAACACCGGGGAGCTGTTTTTT	CASSPRTGQNTGELFF
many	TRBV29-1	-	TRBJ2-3	TGCAGCGTTGAAGCCCCGCGGGTAACAGATACGCAGTATTTT	CSVEAPRVTDTQYF
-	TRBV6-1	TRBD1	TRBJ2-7	TGTGCCAGCAGTACAGACAGGGACCTCTACCCCTCCGAGCAGTACTTC	CASSTDRDLYPSEQYF
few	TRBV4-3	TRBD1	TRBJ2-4	TGCGCCAGCAGCCAAGATGGGGACAGCAAAAACATTCAGTACTTC	CASSQDGDSKNIQYF
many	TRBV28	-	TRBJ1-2	TGTGCCAGCAGTTTTTCCGGGACACCCTTAACCTATGGCTACACCTTC	CASSFSGTPLTYGYTF
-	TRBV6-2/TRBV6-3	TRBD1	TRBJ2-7	TGTGCCAGCAGTTACCCGACAGGGCCGGCCTACGAGCAGTACTTC	CASSYPTGPAYEQYF
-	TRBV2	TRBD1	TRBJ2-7	TGTGCCAGCAGTCAGACAGGGTGGGAGCAGTACTTC	CASSQTGWEQYF
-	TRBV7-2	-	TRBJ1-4	TGTGCCAGCAGCCAGAGGGGACCAACTAATGAAAAACTGTTTTTT	CASSQRGPTNEKLFF
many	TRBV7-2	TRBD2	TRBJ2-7	TGTGCCAGCAGCAATCTACTAGCGGGACCCTACGAGCAGTACTTC	CASSNLLAGPYEQYF
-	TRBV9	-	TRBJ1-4	TGTGCCAGCAGCTCTACACAGAGGGGGGAAGCTAATGAAAAACTGTTTTTT	CASSSTQRGEANEKLFF
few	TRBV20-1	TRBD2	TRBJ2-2	TGCAGTGCTACTGGACTAGCGGGAGTTGCGAACACCGGGGAGCTGTTTTTT	CSATGLAGVANTGELFF
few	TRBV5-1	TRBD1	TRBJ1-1	TGCGCCAGCAGCCCAAACAGGGGGCTGTCTTTCTTT	CASSPNRGLSFF
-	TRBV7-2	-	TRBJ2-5	TGTGCCAGCACGGGACGGCGGGGGACCCAGTACTTC	CASTGRRGTQYF
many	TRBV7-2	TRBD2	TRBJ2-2	TGTGCCAGCGGAATTTTAACGGGAGGGCCGCCCGGGGAGCTGTTTTTT	CASGILTGGPPGELFF
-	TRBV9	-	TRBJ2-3	TGTGCCAGCAGCGTAGCGGGGGCGGCAAGCACAGATACGCAGTATTTT	CASSVAGAASTDTQYF
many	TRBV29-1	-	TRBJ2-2	TGCAGCGTAGAGGGACGGCGGGGGGAGCTGTTTTTT	CSVEGRRGELFF
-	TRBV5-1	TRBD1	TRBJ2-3	TGCGCCAGCAGAGGGACAGGGGACAGCACAGATACGCAGTATTTT	CASRGTGDSTDTQYF
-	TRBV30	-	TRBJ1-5	TGTGCCTGGAGCCGGGACACCAATCAGCCCCAGCATTTT	CAWSRDTNQPQHF